This TCR beta chain was recovered during a study of T cells in Graves' hyperthyroidism and ophthalmopathy. General observations from the study: Classification by a 13 V-J model distinguished ophthalmopathy from stable hyperthyroidism. Blood held most thyroid clonotypes expanded above 0.001 frequency. For ophthalmopathy, model prediction preceded onset by a median 6.5 months.

As concerns this clonotype: Its antigen is undetermined.

Germline assignment: CDR1 SSHAT and CDR2 FNYEAQ (reference sequence). J was trimmed by 0 bases and V by 4 bases; bases with no gene match: 13. The CDR3 loop spans 20 amino acids. Amplification targeted TCR beta CDR3 regions from RNA transcripts. The HTBI primer set was used in a first-round RT-PCR of the TCR CDR3. TCRdb fed the multiplex PCR reads into MiXCR, producing one record per CDR3 protein. The data contain approximately 590,000 distinct CDR3 sequences, about 45% of them seen just once; the ten biggest clones take up 8.2%. Sequenced input: peripheral blood or thyroid tissue (not recorded which). The rearrangement links TRBV7-7 to TRBJ2-5, with 14 bases fitting TRBD2. The clonotype comes from a woman younger than 30 with Graves' hyperthyroidism. CDR3 in DNA: TGTGCCAGCAGCTCACCCCGAGGACTAGCGGGAGGACGGTACCAAGAGACCCAGTACTTC. Protein sequence: CASSSPRGLAGGRYQETQYF.